This T cell receptor beta chain is from a study of chemoradiotherapy in HPV16-positive cancers. Broader study findings: Candidate HPV-specific clones and E7-related TCR motifs grew in tumor during treatment. For HPV16-positive patients, expanding HPV-responsive T cells associated with longer recurrence-free survival.

The assay was immunoSEQ multiplex PCR, and TCRdb's table has in-frame clones only and misses some. The table has 950 to 1,500 clones, 83% seen once. The CDR3 extends over 13 amino acids. Trimming removed 5 bases from V and 1 base from J, with 8 bases in between. Germline loops: CDR1 MNHEY, CDR2 SVGAGI. A word on this clone: Its target is not known.

The sequencing used tumor tissue, collected from a patient who underwent chemoradiotherapy. The clonotype comes from a human donor with HPV-associated anogenital cancer. The chain carries TRBV6-5 and TRBJ1-1; TRBD1 is a possible D gene (5 bases). In DNA, the CDR3 is TGTGCCAGCAGTGAGACAGCGAACACTGAAGCTTTCTTT. Encoded protein: CASSETANTEAFF.